These T cell receptor beta chains were read from a single sample in a study of OX40 agonist ivuxolimab in advanced cancers. Data came from immunoSEQ multiplex PCR; TCRdb stores just in-frame clones and leaves some out. The sample has 75,000 to 95,000 clones; about 91% are singletons. The sample consisted of CD4+ or CD8+ T cells sorted from blood, taken in a trial of the OX40 agonist ivuxolimab. These receptors were collected from an adult with an advanced solid tumor such as melanoma, head and neck, liver or kidney cancer. Both conserved end residues are part of each CDR3. The D gene is left open where the match is weak. A row's size may be missing; if present it is once, few, many or a size class.

abundance	v_gene	j_gene	d_gene	CDR3aa	CDR3nt
NA	TRBV7-8	TRBJ1-4	TRBD1	CASSLARGGGNEKLFF	TGTGCCAGCAGCTTAGCGCGAGGGGGCGGTAATGAAAAACTGTTTTTT
once	TRBV5-1	TRBJ2-2	TRBD1	CASSLWTGVGELFF	TGCGCCAGCAGCTTGTGGACAGGGGTCGGGGAGCTGTTTTTT
NA	TRBV7-3	TRBJ2-7	TRBD2	CASTPGLAVYHEQYF	TGTGCCAGCACCCCCGGACTAGCGGTTTACCACGAGCAGTACTTC
once	TRBV21-1	TRBJ2-1	NA	CASSKEGKRGENEQFF	TGTGCCAGCAGCAAAGAGGGGAAGCGGGGGGAGAATGAGCAGTTCTTC
once	TRBV7-9	TRBJ1-4	NA	CASSLAGGGNNEKLFF	TGTGCCAGCAGCTTAGCGGGGGGCGGGAATAATGAAAAACTGTTTTTT
NA	TRBV9	TRBJ1-1	NA	CASSPRRDTEAFF	TGTGCCAGCAGCCCACGCAGGGACACTGAAGCTTTCTTT
NA	TRBV19	TRBJ1-1	NA	CASSPTDVGGEAFF	TGTGCCAGTAGTCCTACGGACGTCGGCGGGGAAGCTTTCTTT
NA	TRBV7-6	TRBJ2-1	NA	CASSLGPRGDSSYNEQFF	TGTGCCAGCAGCTTAGGTCCGCGGGGGGACAGCTCCTACAATGAGCAGTTCTTC
NA	TRBV4-2	TRBJ1-3	NA	CASSQEGASGNTIYF	TGTGCCAGCAGCCAAGAGGGGGCCTCTGGAAACACCATATATTTT
few	TRBV5-1	TRBJ2-1	NA	CASSYLRDSTMNEQFF	TGCGCCAGCAGCTACCTCCGGGACTCTACCATGAATGAGCAGTTCTTC
NA	TRBV6-1	TRBJ1-1	NA	CASTPWEGQNTEAFF	TGTGCCAGCACCCCATGGGAGGGCCAGAACACTGAAGCTTTCTTT
NA	TRBV7-2	TRBJ2-1	NA	CASSRYRDSSYNEQFF	TGTGCCAGCAGCCGGTATCGGGACTCGTCCTACAATGAGCAGTTCTTC
NA	TRBV5-1	TRBJ2-5	NA	CASSLSSELDQETQYF	TGCGCCAGCAGCTTGTCATCGGAACTTGACCAAGAGACCCAGTACTTC
NA	TRBV10-1	TRBJ1-5	TRBD1	CASSESHRGILSNQPQHF	TGCGCCAGCAGTGAGTCGCACAGGGGAATCTTAAGCAATCAGCCCCAGCATTTT
NA	TRBV12-5	TRBJ2-3	NA	CASGLSGTDTQYF	TGTGCTAGTGGCCTTAGTGGCACAGATACGCAGTATTTT
NA	TRBV6-5	TRBJ2-7	TRBD1	CASRKTGGGEQYF	TGTGCCAGCAGGAAAACAGGGGGCGGCGAGCAGTACTTC
NA	TRBV5-1	TRBJ2-1	TRBD1	CASSQGQGNEQFF	TGCGCCAGCAGCCAGGGACAGGGGAATGAGCAGTTCTTC
NA	TRBV19	TRBJ2-2	NA	CASSTSNWENTGELFF	TGTGCCAGTAGTACCTCGAATTGGGAAAACACCGGGGAGCTGTTTTTT
NA	TRBV7-2	TRBJ1-5	NA	CASSLNPVGLPQHF	TGTGCCAGCAGCTTAAATCCCGTGGGTTTGCCCCAGCATTTT
NA	TRBV14	TRBJ1-5	NA	CASSQGPNQPQHF	TGTGCCAGCAGCCAGGGGCCTAATCAGCCCCAGCATTTT
NA	TRBV29-1	TRBJ1-1	NA	CSVETVNTEAFF	TGCAGCGTTGAAACTGTGAACACTGAAGCTTTCTTT
NA	TRBV5-4	TRBJ2-3	TRBD2	CASSSGGLAGGPKYDTQYF	TGTGCCAGCAGCTCGGGAGGACTAGCGGGGGGTCCCAAATATGATACGCAGTATTTT
NA	TRBV11-2	TRBJ1-3	NA	CASSPQVGSSGNTIYF	TGTGCCAGCAGCCCCCAGGTGGGCTCCTCTGGAAACACCATATATTTT
NA	TRBV2	TRBJ1-3	NA	CASGLSSGNTIYF	TGTGCCAGCGGGTTGAGCTCTGGAAACACCATATATTTT
NA	TRBV19	TRBJ1-2	NA	CASTPKGGGSHYGYTF	TGTGCCAGTACCCCGAAGGGAGGGGGAAGTCACTATGGCTACACCTTC
NA	TRBV19	TRBJ2-3	TRBD2	CASSKGLALDTQYF	TGTGCCAGTAGTAAAGGACTAGCTTTAGATACGCAGTATTTT
NA	TRBV19	TRBJ2-1	NA	CASSRTPRYNEQFF	TGTGCCAGTAGTCGGACACCGCGATACAATGAGCAGTTCTTC
NA	TRBV5-4	TRBJ2-2	NA	CASSFEQGNGELFF	TGTGCCAGCAGCTTCGAGCAGGGAAACGGGGAGCTGTTTTTT
NA	TRBV19	TRBJ1-5	TRBD1	CASVRQGDYQPQHF	TGTGCCAGTGTCCGACAGGGGGATTATCAGCCCCAGCATTTT
NA	TRBV6-6	TRBJ2-7	NA	CASSYIDATYEQYF	TGTGCCAGCAGTTACATAGATGCCACCTACGAGCAGTACTTC
NA	TRBV4-1	TRBJ1-6	NA	CASSPWRGGSPLHF	TGCGCCAGCAGCCCGTGGCGGGGCGGTTCACCCCTCCACTTT
NA	TRBV5-6	TRBJ2-5	NA	CASSLSDTQYF	TGTGCCAGCAGCTTGTCTGATACCCAGTACTTC
once	TRBV2	TRBJ2-2	NA	CASSVTGYAGELFF	TGTGCCAGCAGTGTTACGGGATATGCCGGGGAGCTGTTTTTT
once	TRBV6-5	TRBJ2-7	NA	CASSTPGEDPYF	TGTGCCAGCAGTACACCAGGGGAGGATCCATACTTC
NA	TRBV11-1	TRBJ2-1	TRBD2	CASAPRTSGGKSSYNEQFF	TGTGCCAGCGCGCCACGGACTAGCGGGGGCAAAAGCTCCTACAATGAGCAGTTCTTC
NA	TRBV19	TRBJ1-2	NA	CASRSGGYGYTF	TGTGCCAGTAGATCTGGGGGCTATGGCTACACCTTC
NA	TRBV21-1	TRBJ1-1	NA	CASSKASAAGGELTEAFF	TGTGCCAGCAGCAAAGCTAGTGCGGCAGGGGGCGAGCTCACTGAAGCTTTCTTT